This entry is about one T cell receptor beta chain. Its antigen is undetermined. The data were taken from a study of T cells after yellow fever vaccination. The TCR cDNA carried a universal primer site and UMIs from 5'RACE template switching. TCRdb fed the 5' RACE reads into MiXCR, producing one record per CDR3 protein. The repertoire holds 200,000 to 300,000 distinct CDR3 sequences, 5.5% to 8.5% seen once, with 0.8% to 1.2% in the top ten. Whole-study results and caveats: The bulk population could contribute abundant contaminating clonotypes to FACS-sorted repertoires. Only a minor proportion of clonotypes was detected across both CD4 and CD8 compartments.

The CDR3 runs 14 residues. The ends were cut back, 2 bases at V and 2 bases at J, with 10 bases in the middle. Germline V gene sequence: CDR1 ENHRY, CDR2 SYGVKD. The V and J genes are TRBV10-3 and TRBJ2-7, with a tentative D call TRBD1 (6 bases). The sample here was CD4+ T cells sorted from PBMCs, taken on the day of the yellow fever booster vaccination. The source of this sequence is a man aged 25 to 45 who received the YFV17D yellow fever vaccine. The DNA of the CDR3 is TGTGCCATCAGTGAGCTCCAGGGGACCTACGAGCAGTACTTC. Protein: CAISELQGTYEQYF.